These 21 T cell receptor beta chains originate from one sample sequenced in a study of blood T cell repertoires in COVID-19. Some clones are missing from TCRdb's copy, which holds only in-frame ones; the method was immunoSEQ multiplex PCR. This table has roughly 140,000 clones, around three quarters appearing once. Sequencing was carried out using peripheral blood. The receptors come from a man aged 45-65 years with active or convalescent COVID-19.

This chain uses TRBV3-1 (or the pseudogene TRBV3-2) with TRBJ1-1; TRBD1 agrees at 8 bases. The CDR3 spans 14 residues. V shed 4 bases, J shed 5 bases, and the junction held 6 bases outside the gene matches. Looked up from germline, CDR1 is LGHDT and CDR2 is YNNKEL (reference sequence). The DNA of the CDR3 is TGTGCCAGCAGCCCCAGGACAGGGCGGACTGAAGCTTTCTTT. Its protein product is CASSPRTGRTEAFF.

This clone has more than one count but fewer than ten. The chain employs TRBV19 and TRBJ2-1; D is possibly TRBD2 (6 bases). CDR1 LNHDA and CDR2 SQIVND come from the germline V gene (reference sequence). V lost 9 bases, J lost 7 bases, and 16 bases lay in between. The CDR3 extends over 13 amino acids. Here the CDR3 reads CASHDWGENEQFF. The CDR3 nucleotides read TGTGCCAGCCACGACTGGGGGGAGAATGAGCAGTTCTTC. Drawing the rest from reference TRBV19 and TRBJ2-1, the complete variable domain is DGGITQSPKYLFRKEGQNVTLSCEQNLNHDAMYWYRQDPGQGLRLIYYSQIVNDFQKGDIAEGYSVSREKKESFPLTVTSAQKNPTAFYLCASHDWGENEQFFGPGTRLTVL.

This chain connects TRBV9 to TRBJ2-1, with D possibly TRBD2 on 6 matching bases. V was pared by 4 bases and J by 9 bases, with 20 bases between. The germline gives CDR1 SGDLS, CDR2 YYNGEE. This CDR3 is built from 15 residues. The CDR3 loop reads CASSLGTPGVGEQFF. The CDR3 nucleotides are TGTGCCAGCAGCCTCGGGACTCCGGGGGTTGGTGAGCAGTTCTTC.

The chain joins TRBV11-3 to TRBJ2-3; weak D call: TRBD2 (5 bases). Germline loops: CDR1 SGHNT, CDR2 YENEEA. The CDR3 covers 14 residues. V lost 5 bases to trimming and J lost 7 bases, with 16 bases between them. The CDR3 region is CASSPLTGMNTQYF. Here the CDR3 DNA reads TGTGCCAGCAGCCCCTTAACGGGAATGAATACGCAGTATTTT.

This sequence joins TRBV27 and TRBJ2-5; D not certain. Looked up from germline, CDR1 is MNHEY and CDR2 is SMNVEV (reference sequence). The CDR3 runs 14 residues. With 5 bases removed from V and 5 bases from J, the gap between germline ends came to 15 bases. The CDR3 bases are TGTGCCAGCAGTCCCTCGAGGCCTTGGGAGACCCAGTACTTC. Translated, it gives CASSPSRPWETQYF.

V and J are TRBV11-2 and TRBJ1-1, with D maybe TRBD1 (6 bases). Looked up from germline, CDR1 is SGHAT and CDR2 is FQNNGV. Between the trimmed V and J ends, which lost 3 bases and 4 bases, there was a span of 12 bases. The CDR3 loop spans 14 amino acids. For the CDR3, the DNA is TGTGCCAGCAGCTTGGGGCAGGGGATCACTGAAGCTTTCTTT. Protein sequence: CASSLGQGITEAFF.

This clone occurred a few times. V is TRBV12-3 or TRBV12-4 and J is TRBJ1-1; TRBD1 might be the D (6 bases). Trimming pared 7 bases from V and 5 bases from J, leaving 14 bases between. The CDR3 runs 13 residues. In DNA, the CDR3 is TGTGCCAGCACCTACAGGGCTCGAACTGAAGCTTTCTTT. Its translation is CASTYRARTEAFF.

This sequence joins TRBV19 and TRBJ1-5, with TRBD1 matching over 9 bases. The length of the CDR3 is 14 residues. Germline V gene data show CDR1 as LNHDA and CDR2 as SQIVND (reference sequence). J was trimmed by 4 bases and V by 6 bases; bases with no gene match: 4. CDR3 amino acids: CASRQQGANQPQHF. In nucleotides, the CDR3 is TGTGCCAGTAGACAACAGGGGGCTAATCAGCCCCAGCATTTT.

This chain joins TRBV19 and TRBJ1-5; D not certain. The V and J ends lost 5 bases and 4 bases respectively, with 12 bases between them. This CDR3 contains 14 residues. Looked up from germline, CDR1 is LNHDA and CDR2 is SQIVND (reference sequence). The CDR3 coding sequence is TGTGCCAGTAGTCCGGTGAGGAGAAATCAGCCCCAGCATTTT. It codes for CASSPVRRNQPQHF.

The table lists this clone with a count of one. The chain joins TRBV5-8 to TRBJ1-5; 8 positions match TRBD1. This CDR3 is built from 14 residues. V shed 3 bases, J shed 9 bases, and the junction held 8 bases outside the gene matches. Per the germline V gene, CDR1 is SGHTS and CDR2 is YDEGEE. The CDR3 DNA is TGTGCCAGCAGCTCGGGGACAGGCCCCACGCCCCAGCATTTT. Its protein is CASSSGTGPTPQHF.

This clone showed up just once. V gene TRBV6-4 combines with J gene TRBJ1-1, with TRBD1 matching over 7 bases. V lost 0 bases, J lost 5 bases, and 9 bases stayed unmatched. Germline V lookup: CDR1 MRHNA, CDR2 SNTAGT. This CDR3 is built from 16 residues. This CDR3 reads CASSDSSQAGGTEAFF. The CDR3 DNA is TGTGCCAGCAGTGACTCGAGTCAGGCAGGGGGGACTGAAGCTTTCTTT.

The genes are TRBV19 and TRBJ2-6, with D possibly being TRBD1 (6 bases). The CDR3 contains 16 residues. Trimming took off 0 bases at V and 0 bases at J, with 6 bases between the two ends. The germline V gene encodes CDR1 LNHDA and CDR2 SQIVND (reference sequence). This CDR3 is CASSIEGGSGANVLTF. For the CDR3, the DNA is TGTGCCAGTAGTATAGAAGGGGGCTCTGGGGCCAACGTCCTGACTTTC.

In this sample, this clone turned up once. The gene calls are TRBV2 and TRBJ1-4; D gene uncertain. Germline CDR1 reads SNHLY; CDR2 reads FYNNEI. This CDR3 region has 14 residues. V was shortened by 5 bases and J by 1 base, with 8 bases between the two germline ends. CDR3: CASSFRGTNEKLFF. In DNA, the CDR3 is TGTGCCAGCAGTTTCCGAGGAACTAATGAAAAACTGTTTTTT. Full variable domain (rest looked up from reference TRBV2 and TRBJ1-4): EPEVTQTPSHQVTQMGQEVILRCVPISNHLYFYWYRQILGQKVEFLVSFYNNEISEKSEIFDDQFSVERPDGSNFTLKIRSTKLEDSAMYFCASSFRGTNEKLFFGSGTQLSVL.

This rearrangement joins TRBV6-1 to TRBJ1-5; 7 nucleotides agree with TRBD1. With 1 base clipped from V and 5 bases from J, the junction kept 5 bases outside the gene matches. CDR1 is MNHNS and CDR2 is SASEGT in the germline V gene. CDR3 length: 15 residues. This CDR3 is CASSEGRQGDQPQHF. The CDR3, as DNA: TGTGCCAGCAGTGAAGGCAGGCAGGGGGATCAGCCCCAGCATTTT.

In its sample, this clone ranks as medium-sized. CDR3 amino acids: CASSFTVGGEQYF. CDR3 bases: TGTGCCAGCAGTTTTACGGTGGGGGGCGAGCAGTACTTC. This rearrangement joins TRBV27 to TRBJ2-7, with a weak D call TRBD2 (6 bases). There are 13 residues in the CDR3. Per germline, CDR1 MNHEY and CDR2 SMNVEV (reference sequence). V lost 3 bases and J 6 bases, leaving 12 bases between the germline ends.

The chain couples TRBV7-9 to TRBJ2-5; TRBD2 matches 7 bases. The trim removed 5 bases at V and 2 bases at J, leaving 8 bases unmatched. Germline V CDR1 and CDR2: SEHNR, FQNEAQ (reference sequence). This CDR3 has 15 residues. The CDR3 loop is CASSHRDYYQETQYF. CDR3 DNA: TGTGCCAGCAGCCACCGGGACTACTATCAAGAGACCCAGTACTTC.

Of note for this clone: At one of its ends the junction is not consistent with the germline gene, which may arise from a read error. Other DNA sequences in this sample translate to the same CDR3. The chain employs TRBV9 and TRBJ2-2; a weak D match, TRBD2 (5 bases). CDR1 is SGDLS, CDR2 YYNGEE, per germline. The CDR3 is 15 residues long. The CDR3 DNA is TGTGCCAGCAGCGTAGTGGAGGCTGATACCGGGGAGTTGTTTTTT. Translating gives CASSVVEADTGELFF.

The rearrangement joins TRBV9 to TRBJ1-3; D is perhaps TRBD1 (5 bases). The CDR3 has 13 amino acids. Between the trimmed V and J ends, which lost 8 bases and 3 bases, there was a span of 12 bases. Germline loops: CDR1 SGDLS, CDR2 YYNGEE. As DNA, the CDR3 is TGTGCCAGTTCCGGAACAGGTGGAAACACCATATATTTT. Its protein product is CASSGTGGNTIYF.

The CDR3 here is CASSERQDFSGNTIYF. The CDR3 coding sequence is TGTGCCAGCAGTGAACGGCAGGACTTCTCTGGAAACACCATATATTTT. V and J are TRBV6-1 and TRBJ1-3; no definite D call. This CDR3 has 16 amino acids. Looked up from germline, CDR1 is MNHNS and CDR2 is SASEGT. V lost 2 bases to trimming and J lost 0 bases, with 11 bases between them.

This clone occurred once. The CDR3 sequence is CASRTPGTSGRYNEQFF. The CDR3 DNA is TGTGCCAGCAGAACTCCCGGGACTAGCGGGAGATACAATGAGCAGTTCTTC. J is TRBJ2-1 and V is TRBV28; TRBD2 aligns across 14 bases. The CDR3 loop spans 17 amino acids. CDR1 is MDHEN, CDR2 SYDVKM, per germline. V was pared by 6 bases and J by 4 bases, with 8 bases of the junction left unmatched.

The V and J genes are TRBV28 and TRBJ2-3; the match to TRBD2 covers 11 bases. This CDR3 has 14 residues. CDR1 and CDR2 from the germline V gene are MDHEN and SYDVKM. J was trimmed by 6 bases and V by 1 base; bases with no gene match: 0. The CDR3 region is CASSLSSGRDTQYF. The CDR3 coding sequence is TGTGCCAGCAGTTTATCTAGCGGGAGGGATACGCAGTATTTT.